This T cell receptor beta chain was captured by sequencing in a study of CD8 T cells in ankylosing spondylitis. Study-wide points: Existing reports had already noted some motif variants in reactive arthritis synovial fluid and blood. According to the report, clones linked to the disease were significantly enriched in matched synovial fluid samples taken from ankylosing spondylitis patients. A motif in TCR beta, a set of under 10 highly homologous variants, appeared characteristic of ankylosing spondylitis blood. Clones linked to disease, bearing a CD8+ phenotype, were relatively rare in peripheral blood.

The sample holds many counts of this clonotype. Antigen: not known. In TCRdb, the 5' RACE reads were re-called with MiXCR into one record per CDR3 protein. The data contain 220,000 or so distinct CDR3 sequences, over 9.5% of them seen just once; the ten biggest clones take up 20% to 25%. Looked up from germline, CDR1 is SGHRS and CDR2 is YFSETQ. This CDR3 contains 16 residues. Trimming took off 7 bases at V and 0 bases at J, with 17 bases between the two ends. This clonotype was obtained from a male donor with ankylosing spondylitis or in good health (not recorded which). Sequencing input: blood, either unsorted or a sorted T cell fraction (not recorded which). V gene TRBV5-1 combines with J gene TRBJ1-5; D is uncertain. The chain's CDR3 is CASVSPKGYSNQPQHF. CDR3 in DNA: TGCGCCAGCGTCTCCCCTAAAGGGTATAGCAATCAGCCCCAGCATTTT.